Each of the 27 T cell receptor beta chains below was sequenced from the same sample in a study of cytomegalovirus exposure and HLA in healthy donors. The PCR used 60 Vbeta and 13 Jbeta primers. Measured with immunoSEQ multiplex PCR; TCRdb has only the in-frame clones, and not every one. The sample includes some 220,000 clones, roughly 79% of them seen just once. The sample was PBMCs. The receptor set was obtained from a woman in her forties in good health and CMV-seronegative.

The chain uses TRBV20-1 and TRBJ1-1, with 8 bases aligning to TRBD1. The CDR3 is 11 amino acids. Trimming at V came to 6 bases and at J to 8 bases, leaving 5 bases not matched to a gene. The germline V gene encodes CDR1 DFQATT and CDR2 SNEGSKA (reference sequence). In nucleotides, the CDR3 is TGCAGTGCGGCGGACAGGGAAGAAGCTTTCTTT. It yields the protein CSAADREEAFF.

This sequence joins TRBV7-3 and TRBJ2-2, with 7 positions matching TRBD1. This CDR3 spans 14 amino acids. The J segment lost 5 bases and the V segment lost 5 bases, leaving 5 bases of the junction unmatched. Germline V gene data show CDR1 as SGHTA and CDR2 as FQGTGA. Written as DNA, the CDR3 is TGTGCCAGCAGCCGACAGGGTCAAACCGGGGAGCTGTTTTTT. This translates into CASSRQGQTGELFF.

This clone occurred a few times. J is TRBJ1-1 and V is TRBV19; TRBD1 is a possible D gene (6 bases). V was pared by 5 bases and J by 0 bases, with 13 bases between. This CDR3 has 15 residues. Germline assignment: CDR1 LNHDA and CDR2 SQIVND (reference sequence). CDR3 in amino acids: CASSRGGALNTEAFF. The CDR3 DNA reads TGTGCCAGTAGTCGAGGGGGGGCCTTGAACACTGAAGCTTTCTTT.

The rearrangement joins TRBV30 to TRBJ2-3; 8 bases agree with TRBD2. The V gene's germline CDR1 is GTSNPN and CDR2 SVGIG (reference sequence). This CDR3 has 15 residues. Unmatched junction bases numbered 10, after V lost 2 bases and J lost 6 bases. The CDR3 DNA reads as TGTGCCTGGAGTCACCTCGCGGGGGGATGGGATACGCAGTATTTT. Translated: CAWSHLAGGWDTQYF.

This sequence joins TRBV18 and TRBJ2-2, with D possibly being TRBD2 (5 bases). The CDR3 has 15 residues. The germline V gene encodes CDR1 KGHSH and CDR2 LQKENI. Trimming removed 0 bases from V and 5 bases from J, with 10 bases in between. The DNA of the CDR3 is TGTGCCAGCTCACCACCGGTAGGGAGTACCGGGGAGCTGTTTTTT. It translates to CASSPPVGSTGELFF.

The chain couples TRBV6-1 to TRBJ1-3; 7 bases agree with TRBD1. The CDR3 is 13 residues long. Trimming removed 8 bases from V and 4 bases from J; junction bases left unmatched: 5. Germline values: CDR1 MNHNS, CDR2 SASEGT. CDR3 DNA sequence: TGTGCCAGCCAGACAGGGTCCGGAAACACCATATATTTT. Protein sequence: CASQTGSGNTIYF.

Only a few counts were recorded for this clone. The J gene is TRBJ2-2, the V gene TRBV6-4; D may be TRBD1 (6 bases). CDR1 and CDR2 (germline): MRHNA, SNTAGT. The V gene lost 7 bases and the J gene lost 3 bases, with 9 bases spanning the gap. This CDR3 has 13 residues. CDR3 nucleotides: TGTGCCAGCAAACAGGGAGACACCGGGGAGCTGTTTTTT. Its protein product is CASKQGDTGELFF.

The chain links TRBV11-2 to TRBJ1-1, with a weak D call TRBD1 (5 bases). Germline assignment: CDR1 SGHAT and CDR2 FQNNGV. V lost 4 bases and J lost 5, with 14 bases in between. CDR3 size: 14 residues. CDR3 coding DNA: TGTGCCAGCAGCTCGCTCACGCAGGGTACTGAAGCTTTCTTT. It is translated as CASSSLTQGTEAFF.

In regard to this clone: Other DNA sequences in the sample encode the same CDR3. The chain has TRBV5-1 and TRBJ2-5; no firm D call. The CDR3 has 12 residues. Germline-derived CDR1 and CDR2 are SGHRS and YFSETQ. Trimming pared 1 base from V and 5 bases from J, leaving 6 bases between. Here the CDR3 reads CASSLPAETQYF. Here the CDR3 DNA reads TGCGCCAGCAGCTTGCCAGCGGAGACCCAGTACTTC.

J is TRBJ2-2 and V is TRBV5-1, with D possibly being TRBD2 (5 bases). Trimming pared 3 bases from V and 3 bases from J, leaving 12 bases between. Germline V gene lookup returns CDR1 SGHRS and CDR2 YFSETQ. This CDR3 has 15 amino acids. The CDR3 DNA reads as TGCGCCAGCAGCTCTAGCTATGTTGACACCGGGGAGCTGTTTTTT. Amino acid sequence: CASSSSYVDTGELFF.

The CDR3 DNA follows: TGCGCCAGCAGCCAAGATAAGGGGGCAAGTTCCTACGAGCAGTACTTC. The encoded protein is CASSQDKGASSYEQYF. The genes are TRBV4-1 and TRBJ2-7; 7 bases are shared with TRBD1. With 0 bases clipped from V and 1 base from J, the junction kept 6 bases outside the gene matches. In germline, CDR1 is MGHRA, CDR2 YSYEKL. The CDR3 runs to 16 residues.

The chain uses TRBV29-1 and TRBJ1-2, with D unresolved. This CDR3 comprises 11 residues. Trimming removed 7 bases from V and 0 bases from J, with 6 bases in between. CDR1 and CDR2 (germline): SQVTM, ANQGSEA. CDR3 coding DNA: TGCAGCGCTAGTACTAACTATGGCTACACCTTC. Protein product: CSASTNYGYTF.

The V and J genes are TRBV7-9 and TRBJ2-2; D gene ambiguous. Trimming took off 6 bases at V and 0 bases at J, with 11 bases between the two ends. There are 15 residues in the CDR3. Germline CDR1 reads SEHNR; CDR2 reads FQNEAQ (reference sequence). CDR3 region: CASRERGTNTGELFF. The CDR3 region has the DNA TGTGCCAGCAGGGAGCGCGGAACGAACACCGGGGAGCTGTTTTTT.

The V call is TRBV9, the J call TRBJ1-2, with TRBD1 as a possible D gene (5 bases). The CDR3 consists of 13 residues. V shed 0 bases and J shed 8 bases, with 11 bases lying between them. Germline V gene data show CDR1 as SGDLS and CDR2 as YYNGEE. Here the CDR3 reads CASSVAWGEGYTF. In DNA form, the CDR3 reads TGTGCCAGCAGCGTAGCTTGGGGGGAAGGCTACACCTTC. Based on the CDR3 plus reference TRBV9 and TRBJ1-2, the full variable domain is DSGVTQTPKHLITATGQRVTLRCSPRSGDLSVYWYQQSLDQGLQFLIQYYNGEERAKGNILERFSAQQFPDLHSELNLSSLELGDSALYFCASSVAWGEGYTFGSGTRLTVV.

V usage is TRBV20-1 and J usage is TRBJ2-4, with TRBD2 as a possible D gene (5 bases). Germline assignment: CDR1 DFQATT and CDR2 SNEGSKA (reference sequence). Trimming shortened V by 0 bases and J by 13 bases, and 10 bases separated the two germline ends. The CDR3 consists of 11 residues. CDR3 nucleotide sequence: TGCAGTGCTAGAGACGGACTGCGGCAGTACTTC. It translates to CSARDGLRQYF.

The gene calls are TRBV7-9 and TRBJ2-7; D possibly corresponds to TRBD2 (5 bases). CDR1 SEHNR and CDR2 FQNEAQ come from the germline V gene (reference sequence). This CDR3 comprises 13 residues. Trimming took 6 bases from V and 6 from J, leaving 15 bases between them. CDR3: CASSSGGPSEQYF. Written as DNA, the CDR3 is TGTGCCAGCAGTTCCGGCGGGCCCTCCGAGCAGTACTTC.

Points on this clone: At the DNA level, this CDR3 is encoded by other sequences in the same sample as well. The CDR3 is CASSVGTRETQYF. In DNA form, the CDR3 reads TGTGCCAGCAGCGTAGGAACTCGGGAGACCCAGTACTTC. V and J are TRBV9 and TRBJ2-5; the D is unclear. The CDR3 contains 13 residues. Trimming shortened V by 0 bases and J by 5 bases, and 8 bases separated the two germline ends. Germline assignment: CDR1 SGDLS and CDR2 YYNGEE.

This CDR3 is CASSKIGAGGTDTQYF. Here the CDR3 DNA reads TGTGCCAGTAGTAAGATAGGAGCGGGGGGCACAGATACGCAGTATTTT. The gene calls are TRBV19 and TRBJ2-3; TRBD2 matches at 8 bases. This CDR3 has 16 amino acids. CDR1 and CDR2 from the germline V gene are LNHDA and SQIVND (reference sequence). V gave up 4 bases and J gave up 1 base; unmatched junction bases: 7. Full variable domain (missing parts from reference TRBV19 and TRBJ2-3): DGGITQSPKYLFRKEGQNVTLSCEQNLNHDAMYWYRQDPGQGLRLIYYSQIVNDFQKGDIAEGYSVSREKKESFPLTVTSAQKNPTAFYLCASSKIGAGGTDTQYFGPGTRLTVL.

In its sample, this clone was seen a few times. The CDR3 coding sequence is TGTGCCTGGAGGAGAGTTACAGGGTCTTGGGAAAAACTGTTTTTT. Protein sequence: CAWRRVTGSWEKLFF. This chain connects TRBV30 to TRBJ1-4, with D tentatively TRBD1 (6 bases). Trimming shortened V by 3 bases and J by 8 bases, and 19 bases separated the two germline ends. This CDR3 comprises 15 residues. Looked up from germline, CDR1 is GTSNPN and CDR2 is SVGIG (reference sequence).

The J gene is TRBJ1-2, the V gene TRBV7-2; a weak D match, TRBD1 (5 bases). Looked up from germline, CDR1 is SGHTA and CDR2 is FQGNSA. The CDR3 has 15 amino acids. The ends were cut back, 5 bases at V and 2 bases at J, with 15 bases in the middle. The CDR3: CASSPDGGGNYGYTF. The CDR3 coding sequence is TGTGCCAGCAGCCCTGACGGGGGAGGGAACTATGGCTACACCTTC.

The CDR3 region has the DNA TGTGCCAGCAACAGGGCCCCGGCCTATGGCTACACCTTC. It specifies CASNRAPAYGYTF. The V and J genes are TRBV28 and TRBJ1-2; D is possibly TRBD1 (6 bases). V lost 7 bases and J 4 bases, leaving 13 bases between the germline ends. The CDR3 runs to 13 residues. Germline V CDR1 and CDR2: MDHEN, SYDVKM.

This rearrangement joins TRBV4-3 to TRBJ2-3, with 9 bases identical to TRBD2. The V gene end was trimmed by 3 bases and the J gene end by 11 bases; junction bases not matched to a gene: 3. The CDR3 has 12 amino acids. Germline V gene lookup returns CDR1 LGHNA and CDR2 YSLEER. CDR3 in amino acids: CASSHAGGVQYF. CDR3 DNA sequence: TGCGCCAGCAGCCACGCGGGGGGGGTGCAGTATTTT.

The V call is TRBV5-1, the J call TRBJ1-6; TRBD1 matches at 11 bases. Unmatched junction bases numbered 3, after V lost 4 bases and J lost 6 bases. Germline assignment: CDR1 SGHRS and CDR2 YFSETQ. The CDR3 loop spans 15 amino acids. CDR3 DNA: TGCGCCAGCAGCGGGGGGACAGGGGGTAATTCACCCCTCCACTTT. Encoded protein: CASSGGTGGNSPLHF.

This chain joins TRBV19 and TRBJ1-2, with TRBD1 matching 9 bases. V dropped 6 bases and J dropped 4; count of bases not matched to a gene: 3. Per the germline V gene, CDR1 is LNHDA and CDR2 is SQIVND (reference sequence). The CDR3 covers 13 residues. CDR3 nucleotide sequence: TGTGCCAGTAGGCAGACAGGGGGCTATGGCTACACCTTC. It codes for CASRQTGGYGYTF. Filled out from reference TRBV19 and TRBJ1-2, the complete variable domain reads DGGITQSPKYLFRKEGQNVTLSCEQNLNHDAMYWYRQDPGQGLRLIYYSQIVNDFQKGDIAEGYSVSREKKESFPLTVTSAQKNPTAFYLCASRQTGGYGYTFGSGTRLTVV.

The genes are TRBV18 and TRBJ1-5; D gene ambiguous. Trimming took off 2 bases at V and 4 bases at J, with 9 bases between the two ends. The length of the CDR3 is 14 residues. The V gene's germline CDR1 is KGHSH and CDR2 LQKENI. The CDR3 DNA sequence: TGTGCCAGCTCACCAATGGCAGATAATCAGCCCCAGCATTTT. Protein: CASSPMADNQPQHF.

The rearrangement joins TRBV7-9 to TRBJ2-5; TRBD2 aligns across 8 bases. Germline-derived CDR1 and CDR2 are SEHNR and FQNEAQ (reference sequence). The CDR3 loop spans 16 amino acids. Unmatched junction bases numbered 9, after V lost 5 bases and J lost 1 base. The CDR3 protein is CASSLRAGAAQETQYF. In nucleotides, the CDR3 is TGTGCCAGCAGCCTCAGAGCGGGGGCGGCCCAAGAGACCCAGTACTTC.

The chain joins TRBV7-9 to TRBJ2-1, with 8 bases identical to TRBD2. Germline trimming cut 3 bases from V and 0 bases from J; bases unmatched to any gene: 4. This CDR3 has 16 residues. Germline V gene data show CDR1 as SEHNR and CDR2 as FQNEAQ (reference sequence). CDR3 nucleotide sequence: TGTGCCAGCAGCTTGAGTGCGGGGGGCTCCTACAATGAGCAGTTCTTC. Translating it yields CASSLSAGGSYNEQFF.